The present TCR beta chain was sequenced within a study of CD8 T cells in Susac syndrome. Germline V gives CDR1 MRHNA, CDR2 SNTAGT. V lost 8 bases and J lost 0; bases outside the gene matches: 10. The CDR3 extends over 15 amino acids. Reverse transcription of roughly 0.5 to 1 ug RNA was carried out with random hexamers. By means of immunoSEQ multiplex PCR, TCR beta CDR3 spanning 54 Vbeta and 13 Jbeta underwent amplification. MiXCR, run by TCRdb on the immunoSEQ multiplex PCR reads, gives a single entry per CDR3 protein. The sample records 180,000 or so distinct CDR3 sequences, 90% to 95% being singletons.

The origin of this receptor is a human donor with Susac syndrome. The sample taken for sequencing was CD4+ T cells from PBMCs. J is TRBJ2-7 and V is TRBV6-4, with 7 bases matching TRBD2. CDR3 sequence: CASPLKREDSYEQYF. CDR3 in DNA: TGTGCCAGCCCCCTGAAGCGGGAAGACTCCTACGAGCAGTACTTC.